These T cell receptor beta chains were read from a single sample in a study of CD8 T cells in Susac syndrome. Each CDR3 protein gets one entry after TCRdb re-called the immunoSEQ multiplex PCR reads with MiXCR. In the table there are roughly 120,000 distinct CDR3 sequences, approximately 95% of which are singletons. The sample taken for sequencing was CD8+ T cells from PBMCs. Receptors were obtained from a human donor with multiple sclerosis. CDR3s include the opening cysteine and the closing phenylalanine or tryptophan. Fields, in order: D gene, J gene, V gene, clone size, CDR3 protein, CDR3 DNA. D genes are given only for firm matches. Where a row states a size, it is once, few, many or the class of an expanded clone; other rows omit it.

NA	TRBJ2-1	TRBV29-1	NA	CSVEERGTIRGNEQFF	TGCAGCGTTGAAGAAAGGGGTACCATCCGCGGGAATGAGCAGTTCTTC
NA	TRBJ2-1	TRBV7-8	NA	CASSLWGADEQFF	TGTGCCAGCAGCTTATGGGGGGCGGATGAGCAGTTCTTC
NA	TRBJ1-5	TRBV6-6	NA	CASSYKSGSNQPQHF	TGTGCCAGCAGTTACAAATCGGGAAGCAATCAGCCCCAGCATTTT
NA	TRBJ1-2	TRBV12-3/TRBV12-4	NA	CASSLGGYTF	TGTGCCAGCAGTTTAGGGGGCTACACCTTC
NA	TRBJ1-5	TRBV2	NA	CASQAWASTKNQPQHF	TGTGCCAGCCAAGCATGGGCTTCCACAAAGAATCAGCCCCAGCATTTT
NA	TRBJ2-2	TRBV4-1	NA	CASSQPTRAGELFF	TGCGCCAGCAGCCAACCGACTAGGGCCGGGGAGCTGTTTTTT
NA	TRBJ2-5	TRBV28	NA	CASMGYQETQYF	TGTGCCAGTATGGGGTACCAAGAGACCCAGTACTTC
NA	TRBJ1-4	TRBV5-6	NA	CASSFLGEKLFF	TGTGCCAGCAGCTTTCTGGGTGAAAAACTGTTTTTT
NA	TRBJ2-2	TRBV6-1	NA	CASSTQNTGELFF	TGTGCCAGCAGTACCCAGAACACCGGGGAGCTGTTTTTT
NA	TRBJ2-1	TRBV12-3/TRBV12-4	NA	CASVTLGEQFF	TGTGCCAGCGTCACTCTGGGAGAGCAGTTCTTC
TRBD1	TRBJ1-1	TRBV25-1	NA	CASRGDRVNTEAFF	TGTGCCAGCAGAGGGGACAGGGTGAACACTGAAGCTTTCTTT
NA	TRBJ1-4	TRBV9	NA	CASSAGEKLFF	TGTGCCAGCAGCGCTGGTGAAAAACTGTTTTTT
TRBD1	TRBJ2-7	TRBV20-1	once	CSAAGTDSYEQYF	TGCAGTGCTGCCGGGACAGACTCCTACGAGCAGTACTTC
NA	TRBJ1-2	TRBV27	NA	CASSPRQSSINYGYTF	TGTGCCAGCAGCCCCCGACAGAGCTCTATTAACTATGGCTACACCTTC
NA	TRBJ1-1	TRBV5-6	NA	CASSFRNTEAFF	TGTGCCAGCAGCTTTAGAAACACTGAAGCTTTCTTT
NA	TRBJ2-7	TRBV12-5	NA	CASGLLLGEQYF	TGTGCTAGTGGTTTGTTGTTAGGCGAGCAGTACTTC